Listed below are T cell receptor beta chains from one sample, sequenced in a study of blood T cell repertoires in COVID-19. Only in-frame clones appear in the TCRdb table, and some are missing; sequencing was by immunoSEQ multiplex PCR. The sample yields tens of thousands of clones, roughly 70% seen once. Sequencing used peripheral blood. These receptors originate from a man aged 80 or over with acute or convalescent COVID-19. CDR3s leave out the opening cysteine and the closing phenylalanine or tryptophan.

V gene,J gene,CDR3 protein
TRBV7-2,TRBJ2-7,ASSRDRGRVQY
TRBV11-3,TRBJ1-1,ASSPGFGTGRKGEAF
TRBV14,TRBJ2-7,ASSQNNYEQY
TRBV5-4,TRBJ2-7,ASSLALAGSYEQY
TRBV7-9,TRBJ2-3,ASSLGGGAVDTQY
TRBV30,TRBJ1-3,AWNGAGGNTIY
TRBV9,TRBJ2-5,ASSDPRGHQETQY
TRBV19,TRBJ1-4,ASRYGGNEKLF
TRBV6-6,TRBJ2-4,ASSYSMSGAKGIQY
TRBV9,TRBJ1-1,ASSVAPLDREAF
TRBV7-9,TRBJ2-3,ASSFTGGADTQY
TRBV7-9,TRBJ2-5,ASRRGMETQY
TRBV6-5,TRBJ1-5,ASSYIQGRDQPQH
TRBV4-1,TRBJ1-3,ASSQDQTQGRGRRVSGNTIY
TRBV4-2,TRBJ1-1,ASSQGQLNTEAF
TRBV6-5,TRBJ2-2,ASSYLADGTGELF
TRBV18,TRBJ1-2,ASSPGQSYGYT
TRBV5-1,TRBJ2-3,ASSGGTSGGAMDTQY
TRBV4-2,TRBJ2-5,ASSQALLQETQY
TRBV28,TRBJ2-7,ASSPGLAGAREQY
TRBV11-2,TRBJ1-1,ASSLDPRGTEAF
TRBV7-2,TRBJ1-5,ASSSRLNQPQH
TRBV5-4,TRBJ2-3,ASSLAAGGDTDTQY
TRBV10-3,TRBJ1-1,AISRSEEGEAF
TRBV12-5,TRBJ1-2,ASGPPGQTIGYT
TRBV2,TRBJ1-1,ASSSDRKNTEAF